The entry below describes one T cell receptor (beta chain). No cognate antigen has been identified for it. Base qualities are missing; no much larger clone stands one base away. This sample was taken from a study of T-cell reconstitution after alpha-beta-depleted transplantation in children (dated by TCRdb to the mid-2010s). Study-wide context: Using TCR repertoire profiling, the study followed T-cell immune reconstitution in a quantitative way in children after TCRalphabeta/CD19-depleted allogeneic hematopoietic cell transplantation.

The library was obtained by PCR. Sequenced on an Illumina HiSeq 2500. TCR library preparation used molecular barcoding, with unique molecular identifiers applied to normalize quantification of the TCRbeta repertoire. TCRdb itself trimmed the public reads at Q25 with fastp, ran MiXCR and retained productive beta chains. Rows with one shared CDR3 protein collapse into an entry with the most common genes and DNA. Across this sample there are 490,000 or so distinct CDR3 sequences, with around an eighth seen only once. In total, the top ten clones hold more than 5.5% of the sample. Material: PBMCs from the stem cell graft donor, obtained from the stem cell graft. The receptor's source is a human donor who donated a stem cell graft to a child with combined immunodeficiency.

The CDR3 amino acid sequence is: CASSQGTGNSGANVLTF. In nucleotides, the sequence is TGCGCCAGCAGCCAAGGTACGGGCAACTCTGGGGCCAACGTCCTGACTTTC. The rearrangement combines TRBV4-1 with TRBJ2-6; there is no confident call for the D gene. Per the germline V gene, MGHRA is the CDR1 and YSYEKL is the CDR2. The CDR3 measures 17 amino acids from cysteine to phenylalanine. Only the CDR3 DNA is retained, 51 bases long and in frame from the first base. V is clipped by 1 base and J by 0 bases, and the sequence between their germline boundaries is 10 bases long.